Listed below are T cell receptor beta chains from one sample, sequenced in a study of prognosis after radiotherapy for stage I lung cancer. TCRdb reprocessed the multiplex PCR reads via MiXCR and lists one record per CDR3 protein. The sample lists around 56,000 distinct CDR3 sequences, 26% seen once, with roughly 7.5% in the top ten. Source: PBMCs, taken before or after stereotactic body radiation therapy (not recorded which). The receptors were sampled from a donor at least 50 years old with non-small cell lung cancer. Both conserved end residues are part of each CDR3. Fields, in order: V gene, D gene, J gene, clone size, CDR3 protein, CDR3 DNA. D genes are given only for firm matches. Some rows mark clone size as missing; the rest say once, few, many or name a class of expanded clone.

v_call: TRBV7-9
d_call: TRBD2
j_call: TRBJ2-1
clone_size: many
cdr3_aa: CASSSQPGLADSYNEQFF
cdr3_nt: TGTGCCAGCAGCTCTCAGCCGGGACTAGCAGACTCCTACAATGAGCAGTTCTTC

v_call: TRBV4-2
d_call: TRBD2
j_call: TRBJ2-3
clone_size: NA
cdr3_aa: CASSQDNPTSGGAATQYF
cdr3_nt: TGTGCCAGCAGCCAAGATAACCCCACTAGCGGGGGGGCCGCTACGCAGTATTTT

v_call: TRBV6-9
d_call: NA
j_call: TRBJ1-2
clone_size: many
cdr3_aa: CASSYSNKNYGYTF
cdr3_nt: TGTGCCAGCAGTTACTCGAACAAGAACTATGGCTACACCTTC

v_call: TRBV4-1
d_call: NA
j_call: TRBJ1-6
clone_size: many
cdr3_aa: CASSQVPHAKYNSPLHF
cdr3_nt: TGCGCCAGCAGCCAAGTCCCTCACGCGAAATATAATTCACCCCTCCACTTT

v_call: TRBV6-2/TRBV6-3
d_call: NA
j_call: TRBJ2-4
clone_size: NA
cdr3_aa: CASTALYAKNIQYF
cdr3_nt: TGTGCCAGCACCGCCCTGTATGCCAAAAACATTCAGTACTTC

v_call: TRBV19
d_call: NA
j_call: TRBJ2-7
clone_size: many
cdr3_aa: CASSKTGGGEQYF
cdr3_nt: TGTGCCAGTAGTAAGACGGGGGGCGGGGAGCAGTACTTC

v_call: TRBV7-9
d_call: NA
j_call: TRBJ1-6
clone_size: many
cdr3_aa: CASSYTGPNSPLHF
cdr3_nt: TGTGCCAGCAGCTACACAGGGCCCAATTCACCCCTCCACTTT

v_call: TRBV30
d_call: NA
j_call: TRBJ1-5
clone_size: many
cdr3_aa: CAWSVNQNQPQHF
cdr3_nt: TGTGCCTGGAGTGTAAACCAAAATCAGCCCCAGCATTTT

v_call: TRBV28
d_call: NA
j_call: TRBJ2-6
clone_size: once
cdr3_aa: CASSRGGTRDPGANVLTF
cdr3_nt: TGTGCCAGCAGTCGCGGGGGCACCAGGGACCCTGGGGCCAACGTCCTGACTTTC

v_call: TRBV6-1
d_call: NA
j_call: TRBJ1-5
clone_size: many
cdr3_aa: CASGISGDQPQHF
cdr3_nt: TGTGCCAGCGGGATCTCGGGGGATCAGCCCCAGCATTTT

v_call: TRBV18
d_call: NA
j_call: TRBJ1-1
clone_size: many
cdr3_aa: CAIRKAFF
cdr3_nt: TGTGCCATCAGAAAAGCTTTCTTT

v_call: TRBV4-3
d_call: NA
j_call: TRBJ2-2
clone_size: many
cdr3_aa: CASSQMGSGELFF
cdr3_nt: TGCGCCAGCAGCCAAATGGGTTCCGGGGAGCTGTTTTTT

v_call: TRBV6-1
d_call: NA
j_call: TRBJ2-7
clone_size: NA
cdr3_aa: CASSRGRTTTCEKYF
cdr3_nt: TGTGCCAGCAGCAGGGGTCGAACGACGACCTGCGAGAAGTACTTC

v_call: TRBV19
d_call: NA
j_call: TRBJ2-1
clone_size: many
cdr3_aa: CASNRGYNEQFF
cdr3_nt: TGTGCCAGTAACCGGGGGTACAATGAGCAGTTCTTC

v_call: TRBV6-1
d_call: NA
j_call: TRBJ2-5
clone_size: many
cdr3_aa: CASSPIQETQYF
cdr3_nt: TGTGCCAGCAGCCCCATCCAAGAGACCCAGTACTTC

v_call: TRBV3-1
d_call: NA
j_call: TRBJ1-3
clone_size: many
cdr3_aa: CASSQVPPTGSGNTIYF
cdr3_nt: TGTGCCAGCAGCCAAGTTCCCCCGACAGGCTCTGGAAACACCATATATTTT

v_call: TRBV6-1
d_call: TRBD1
j_call: TRBJ2-7
clone_size: many
cdr3_aa: CASSPLPGQGKYEQYF
cdr3_nt: TGTGCCAGCAGCCCCCTCCCCGGACAGGGGAAGTACGAGCAGTACTTC

v_call: TRBV6-1
d_call: NA
j_call: TRBJ2-7
clone_size: many
cdr3_aa: CASTSNGDYEQYF
cdr3_nt: TGTGCCAGCACCTCTAACGGCGACTACGAGCAGTACTTC

v_call: TRBV11-2
d_call: TRBD2
j_call: TRBJ2-1
clone_size: many
cdr3_aa: CASTQGTSNDEQFF
cdr3_nt: TGTGCCAGCACCCAGGGGACTAGTAATGATGAGCAGTTCTTC

v_call: TRBV6-2/TRBV6-3
d_call: NA
j_call: TRBJ1-5
clone_size: NA
cdr3_aa: CASSQVNNQSQHF
cdr3_nt: TGTGCCAGCAGTCAGGTAAACAATCAGTCCCAGCATTTT

v_call: TRBV11-2
d_call: NA
j_call: TRBJ2-7
clone_size: many
cdr3_aa: CASSRDVSYEQYF
cdr3_nt: TGTGCCAGCAGCCGGGACGTCTCCTACGAGCAGTACTTC

v_call: TRBV7-2
d_call: TRBD1
j_call: TRBJ2-1
clone_size: many
cdr3_aa: CASSRVGQYNEQFF
cdr3_nt: TGTGCCAGCAGCAGGGTGGGACAGTACAATGAGCAGTTCTTC

v_call: TRBV20-1
d_call: NA
j_call: TRBJ1-5
clone_size: many
cdr3_aa: CSARWADNQPQHF
cdr3_nt: TGCAGTGCTAGGTGGGCAGACAATCAGCCCCAGCATTTT

v_call: TRBV19
d_call: NA
j_call: TRBJ1-3
clone_size: many
cdr3_aa: CASTFDWSSGNTIYF
cdr3_nt: TGTGCCAGTACCTTTGACTGGAGCTCTGGAAACACCATATATTTT

v_call: TRBV5-4
d_call: NA
j_call: TRBJ1-1
clone_size: many
cdr3_aa: CAVTRGQNLNTEAFF
cdr3_nt: TGTGCCGTCACGAGGGGCCAGAACTTGAACACTGAAGCTTTCTTT

v_call: TRBV10-2
d_call: NA
j_call: TRBJ1-3
clone_size: many
cdr3_aa: CASSESGGTLNTIYF
cdr3_nt: TGCGCCAGCAGTGAGTCCGGGGGTACTTTAAACACCATATATTTT

v_call: TRBV10-3
d_call: TRBD2
j_call: TRBJ2-1
clone_size: many
cdr3_aa: CAISGTSGGSSYNEQFF
cdr3_nt: TGTGCCATCAGTGGGACTAGCGGGGGGAGCTCCTACAATGAGCAGTTCTTC

v_call: TRBV15
d_call: NA
j_call: TRBJ2-1
clone_size: many
cdr3_aa: CATSTIYNNEQFF
cdr3_nt: TGTGCCACCAGCACAATTTACAACAATGAGCAGTTCTTC

v_call: TRBV6-1
d_call: NA
j_call: TRBJ2-1
clone_size: many
cdr3_aa: CASSESYNEQFF
cdr3_nt: TGTGCCAGCAGTGAAAGTTACAATGAGCAGTTCTTC

v_call: TRBV4-3
d_call: NA
j_call: TRBJ2-6
clone_size: NA
cdr3_aa: CASGQHKGNWANVLTF
cdr3_nt: TGCGCCAGCGGCCAACACAAGGGGAACTGGGCCAACGTCCTGACTTTC

v_call: TRBV6-2/TRBV6-3
d_call: NA
j_call: TRBJ1-6
clone_size: NA
cdr3_aa: CAISSPVQGRGSPLHF
cdr3_nt: TGTGCCATCAGTTCACCGGTACAGGGAAGGGGTTCACCCCTCCACTTT

v_call: TRBV12-3/TRBV12-4
d_call: NA
j_call: TRBJ2-2
clone_size: many
cdr3_aa: CASRLLANTGELFF
cdr3_nt: TGTGCCAGCAGGCTTCTAGCGAACACCGGGGAGCTGTTTTTT

v_call: TRBV6-1
d_call: NA
j_call: TRBJ1-3
clone_size: medium-sized
cdr3_aa: CASIRSNSGNTIYF
cdr3_nt: TGTGCCAGCATTAGATCCAACTCTGGAAACACCATATATTTT

v_call: TRBV7-2
d_call: NA
j_call: TRBJ1-2
clone_size: NA
cdr3_aa: CASSLARWGGGYTF
cdr3_nt: TGTGCCAGCAGCTTAGCCAGGTGGGGGGGCGGCTACACCTTC

v_call: TRBV12-3/TRBV12-4
d_call: TRBD1
j_call: TRBJ2-1
clone_size: many
cdr3_aa: CASSSKHRGPGEQFF
cdr3_nt: TGTGCCAGCAGTTCCAAGCACAGGGGCCCCGGTGAGCAGTTCTTC

v_call: TRBV6-2/TRBV6-3
d_call: NA
j_call: TRBJ1-5
clone_size: many
cdr3_aa: CASSPVGDWGNQPQHF
cdr3_nt: TGTGCCAGCAGCCCGGTGGGGGATTGGGGCAATCAGCCCCAGCATTTT

v_call: TRBV12-3/TRBV12-4
d_call: NA
j_call: TRBJ2-3
clone_size: NA
cdr3_aa: CASSLAAGTTISTDTQYF
cdr3_nt: TGTGCCAGCAGTTTAGCCGCCGGGACAACTATAAGCACAGATACGCAGTATTTT

v_call: TRBV15
d_call: NA
j_call: TRBJ1-5
clone_size: many
cdr3_aa: CATSRDHLGGRQPQHF
cdr3_nt: TGTGCCACCAGCAGAGATCATTTGGGGGGCCGCCAGCCCCAGCATTTT

v_call: TRBV6-2/TRBV6-3
d_call: NA
j_call: TRBJ2-7
clone_size: NA
cdr3_aa: CASSSLFFGYEQYF
cdr3_nt: TGTGCCAGCAGTTCGTTGTTTTTCGGCTACGAGCAGTACTTC

v_call: TRBV3-1
d_call: NA
j_call: TRBJ2-6
clone_size: many
cdr3_aa: CASSQDPRGAGANVLTF
cdr3_nt: TGTGCCAGCAGCCAAGATCCCAGGGGCGCTGGGGCCAACGTCCTGACTTTC

v_call: TRBV6-1
d_call: NA
j_call: TRBJ1-1
clone_size: NA
cdr3_aa: CASSDSAWNTEALF
cdr3_nt: TGTGCCAGCAGCGACTCGGCCTGGAACACTGAAGCTTTATTT

v_call: TRBV5-1
d_call: NA
j_call: TRBJ1-2
clone_size: many
cdr3_aa: CASSPSTANYGYTF
cdr3_nt: TGCGCCAGCAGCCCGTCGACGGCTAACTATGGCTACACCTTC

v_call: TRBV6-1
d_call: NA
j_call: TRBJ1-6
clone_size: NA
cdr3_aa: CASSDLVSMGNSHLHF
cdr3_nt: TGTGCCAGCAGTGATTTGGTCTCCATGGGGAATTCACACCTCCACTTT

v_call: TRBV20-1
d_call: NA
j_call: TRBJ2-7
clone_size: NA
cdr3_aa: CSSREGSYEQYF
cdr3_nt: TGCAGTTCTAGAGAGGGGTCCTACGAGCAGTACTTC

v_call: TRBV11-2
d_call: TRBD1
j_call: TRBJ1-2
clone_size: NA
cdr3_aa: CASSPHAGFRQGRHGCTF
cdr3_nt: TGTGCCAGCAGCCCGCACGCCGGTTTTCGACAGGGGCGTCATGGCTGCACCTTC

v_call: TRBV19
d_call: NA
j_call: TRBJ2-3
clone_size: many
cdr3_aa: CARSPRTADTQYF
cdr3_nt: TGTGCCAGGAGTCCGAGGACGGCAGATACGCAGTATTTT

v_call: TRBV6-1
d_call: NA
j_call: TRBJ2-7
clone_size: many
cdr3_aa: CASSEGGPYEQYF
cdr3_nt: TGTGCCAGCAGTGAAGGCGGCCCCTACGAGCAGTACTTC

v_call: TRBV19
d_call: TRBD1
j_call: TRBJ2-7
clone_size: once
cdr3_aa: CASKRDRGSGEYEQYF
cdr3_nt: TGTGCCAGTAAAAGGGACAGGGGATCCGGGGAGTACGAGCAGTACTTC

v_call: TRBV19
d_call: TRBD1
j_call: TRBJ1-5
clone_size: NA
cdr3_aa: CASSALPGQGTSNQPQHF
cdr3_nt: TGTGCCAGTAGTGCCCTTCCGGGACAGGGGACGAGCAATCAGCCCCAGCATTTT

v_call: TRBV10-3
d_call: NA
j_call: TRBJ2-6
clone_size: NA
cdr3_aa: CAISESGSGANVLTF
cdr3_nt: TGTGCCATCAGTGAGTCCGGCTCTGGGGCCAACGTCCTGACTTTC

v_call: TRBV11-2
d_call: TRBD1
j_call: TRBJ1-1
clone_size: NA
cdr3_aa: CASRPGQVEGTEAFF
cdr3_nt: TGTGCCAGCAGACCGGGACAGGTCGAAGGCACTGAAGCTTTCTTT

v_call: TRBV6-1
d_call: NA
j_call: TRBJ1-6
clone_size: medium-sized
cdr3_aa: CASSEFRAAGISPLHF
cdr3_nt: TGTGCCAGCAGTGAATTTAGGGCAGCTGGTATTTCACCCCTCCACTTT

v_call: TRBV6-5
d_call: NA
j_call: TRBJ1-1
clone_size: many
cdr3_aa: CASSWGQDTEAFF
cdr3_nt: TGTGCCAGCAGTTGGGGGCAAGACACTGAAGCTTTCTTT

v_call: TRBV2
d_call: NA
j_call: TRBJ1-1
clone_size: many
cdr3_aa: CASNPGGLGNTEAFF
cdr3_nt: TGTGCCAGCAACCCCGGGGGCTTAGGGAACACTGAAGCTTTCTTT

v_call: TRBV7-2
d_call: TRBD1
j_call: TRBJ2-6
clone_size: many
cdr3_aa: CASSSRTGAGANVLTF
cdr3_nt: TGTGCCAGCAGTTCCAGGACAGGGGCTGGGGCCAACGTCCTGACTTTC

v_call: TRBV28
d_call: NA
j_call: TRBJ2-2
clone_size: many
cdr3_aa: CASSRGGTGTGELFF
cdr3_nt: TGTGCCAGCAGTCGGGGTGGAACGGGCACCGGGGAGCTGTTTTTT

v_call: TRBV11-2
d_call: NA
j_call: TRBJ2-5
clone_size: many
cdr3_aa: CASSFMPKGQETQYF
cdr3_nt: TGTGCCAGCAGCTTTATGCCAAAGGGTCAAGAGACCCAGTACTTC

v_call: TRBV5-5
d_call: TRBD1
j_call: TRBJ1-2
clone_size: few
cdr3_aa: CASSRDRDDTF
cdr3_nt: TGTGCCAGCAGCCGGGACAGGGATGACACCTTC

v_call: TRBV4-3
d_call: TRBD1
j_call: TRBJ2-2
clone_size: many
cdr3_aa: CASSPQGRGELFF
cdr3_nt: TGCGCCAGCAGCCCACAGGGGCGCGGGGAGCTGTTTTTT